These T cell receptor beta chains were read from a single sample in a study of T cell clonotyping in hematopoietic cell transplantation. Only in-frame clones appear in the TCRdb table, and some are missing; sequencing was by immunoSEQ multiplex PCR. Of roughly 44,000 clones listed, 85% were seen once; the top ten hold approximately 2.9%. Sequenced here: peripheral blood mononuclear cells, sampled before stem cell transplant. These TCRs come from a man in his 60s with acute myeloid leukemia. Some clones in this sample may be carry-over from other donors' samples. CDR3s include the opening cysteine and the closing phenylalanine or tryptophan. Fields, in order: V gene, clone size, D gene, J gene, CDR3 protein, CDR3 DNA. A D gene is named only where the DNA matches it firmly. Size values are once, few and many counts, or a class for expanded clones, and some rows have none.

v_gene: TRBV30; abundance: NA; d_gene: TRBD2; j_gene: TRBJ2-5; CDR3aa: CAWSGHFGTSGGAGETQYF; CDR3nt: TGTGCCTGGAGTGGGCACTTTGGGACTAGCGGGGGGGCCGGGGAGACCCAGTACTTC
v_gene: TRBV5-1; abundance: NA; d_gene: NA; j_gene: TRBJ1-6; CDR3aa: CASSTYRDGSPLHF; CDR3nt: TGCGCCAGCAGCACGTACAGGGACGGTTCACCCCTCCACTTT
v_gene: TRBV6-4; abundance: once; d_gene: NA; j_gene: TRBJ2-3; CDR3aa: CASSDSAGTTDTQYF; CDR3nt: TGTGCCAGCAGTGACTCGGCGGGGACCACAGATACGCAGTATTTT
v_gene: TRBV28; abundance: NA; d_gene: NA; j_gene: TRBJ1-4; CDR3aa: CASSLFTEKLFF; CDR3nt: TGTGCCAGCAGTTTATTTACTGAAAAACTGTTTTTT
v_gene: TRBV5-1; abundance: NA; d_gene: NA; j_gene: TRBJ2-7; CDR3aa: CASSFGPGGGYYEQYF; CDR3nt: TGCGCCAGCAGCTTTGGTCCAGGGGGGGGTTATTACGAGCAGTACTTC
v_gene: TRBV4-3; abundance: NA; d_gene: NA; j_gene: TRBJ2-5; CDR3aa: CASSPDRSQETQYF; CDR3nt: TGCGCCAGCAGCCCGGACCGTTCCCAAGAGACCCAGTACTTC
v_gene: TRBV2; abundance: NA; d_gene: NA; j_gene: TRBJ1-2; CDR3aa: CASSERRTNYGYTF; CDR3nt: TGTGCCAGCAGTGAGCGCCGGACTAACTATGGCTACACCTTC
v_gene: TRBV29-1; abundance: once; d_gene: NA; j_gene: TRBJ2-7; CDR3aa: CSVEPGDYSYEQYF; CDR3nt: TGCAGCGTTGAACCCGGAGACTATTCCTACGAGCAGTACTTC
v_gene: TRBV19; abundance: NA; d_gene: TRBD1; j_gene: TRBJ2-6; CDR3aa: CASSNWGQSGANVLTF; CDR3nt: TGTGCCAGTAGTAACTGGGGACAGTCTGGGGCCAACGTCCTGACTTTC
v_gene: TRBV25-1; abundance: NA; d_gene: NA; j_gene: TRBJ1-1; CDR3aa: CASSIFGRNTEAFF; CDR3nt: TGTGCCAGCAGTATATTCGGACGGAACACTGAAGCTTTCTTT
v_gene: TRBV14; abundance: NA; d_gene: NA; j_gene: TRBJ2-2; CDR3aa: CASSQDLGYLNTGELFF; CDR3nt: TGTGCCAGCAGCCAAGATCTGGGCTACTTGAACACCGGGGAGCTGTTTTTT
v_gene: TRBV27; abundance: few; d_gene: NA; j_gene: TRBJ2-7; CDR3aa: CASSLPWGIPYF; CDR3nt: TGTGCCAGCAGTTTACCGTGGGGAATACCGTACTTC
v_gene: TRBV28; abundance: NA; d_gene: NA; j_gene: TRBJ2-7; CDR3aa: CASRSYLSSYEQYF; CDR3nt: TGTGCCAGCCGCTCCTACCTGAGCTCCTACGAGCAGTACTTC
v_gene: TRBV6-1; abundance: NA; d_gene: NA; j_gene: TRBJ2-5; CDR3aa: CASSEGGTRETQYF; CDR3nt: TGTGCCAGCAGTGAAGGTGGGACTCGGGAGACCCAGTACTTC
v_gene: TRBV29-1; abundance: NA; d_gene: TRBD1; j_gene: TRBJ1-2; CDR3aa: CSVGHRGLRGYTF; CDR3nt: TGCAGCGTTGGGCACAGGGGATTGAGGGGCTACACCTTC
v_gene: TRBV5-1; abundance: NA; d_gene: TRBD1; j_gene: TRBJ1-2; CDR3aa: CASTRTGGQPVVFYTF; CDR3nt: TGCGCCAGCACCCGGACAGGGGGACAACCCGTCGTGTTCTACACCTTC
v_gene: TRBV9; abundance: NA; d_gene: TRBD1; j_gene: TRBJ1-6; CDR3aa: CASSVGTVFSPLHF; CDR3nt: TGTGCCAGCAGCGTCGGGACAGTCTTTTCACCCCTCCACTTT
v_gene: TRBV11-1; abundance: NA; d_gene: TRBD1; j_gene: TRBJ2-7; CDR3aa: CASSPGQGYSYEQYF; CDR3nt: TGTGCCAGCAGCCCGGGACAGGGCTATTCCTACGAGCAGTACTTC
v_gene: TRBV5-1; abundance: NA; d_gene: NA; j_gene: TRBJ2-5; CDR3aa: CASSWGAGSETQYF; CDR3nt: TGCGCCAGCAGTTGGGGGGCCGGGTCGGAGACCCAGTACTTC
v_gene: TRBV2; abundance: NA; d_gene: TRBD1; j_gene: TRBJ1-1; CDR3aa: CASKPGGSSEAFF; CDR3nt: TGTGCCAGCAAGCCAGGGGGCTCATCTGAAGCTTTCTTT
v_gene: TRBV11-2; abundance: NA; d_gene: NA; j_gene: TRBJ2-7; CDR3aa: CASSLARYEQYF; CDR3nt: TGTGCCAGCAGCTTAGCGCGCTACGAGCAGTACTTC
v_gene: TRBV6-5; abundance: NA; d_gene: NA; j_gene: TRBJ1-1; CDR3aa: CASSSWEGAFF; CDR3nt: TGTGCCAGCAGCAGCTGGGAGGGAGCTTTCTTT
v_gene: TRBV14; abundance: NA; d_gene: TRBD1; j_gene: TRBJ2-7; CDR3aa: CASSQWGQGWYEQYF; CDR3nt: TGTGCCAGCAGCCAATGGGGACAGGGTTGGTACGAGCAGTACTTC
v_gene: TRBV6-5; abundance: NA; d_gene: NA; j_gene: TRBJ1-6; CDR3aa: CAVRLNSYNSPLHF; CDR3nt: TGTGCCGTGCGACTTAACTCCTATAATTCACCCCTCCACTTT
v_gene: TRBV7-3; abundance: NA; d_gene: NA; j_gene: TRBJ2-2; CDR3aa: CASRPNTGELFF; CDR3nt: TGTGCCAGCAGGCCAAACACCGGGGAGCTGTTTTTT
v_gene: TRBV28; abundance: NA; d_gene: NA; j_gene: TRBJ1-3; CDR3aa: CASSFGQGGTSGNTIYF; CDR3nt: TGTGCCAGCAGTTTCGGGCAGGGCGGGACCTCTGGAAACACCATATATTTT
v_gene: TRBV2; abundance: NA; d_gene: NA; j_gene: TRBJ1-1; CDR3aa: CASWSNRAGAFF; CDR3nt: TGTGCCAGCTGGAGCAACAGGGCTGGAGCTTTCTTT
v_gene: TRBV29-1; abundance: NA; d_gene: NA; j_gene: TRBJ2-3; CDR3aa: CSVDSPRGDTDTQYF; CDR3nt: TGCAGCGTTGATAGCCCCAGGGGAGACACAGATACGCAGTATTTT
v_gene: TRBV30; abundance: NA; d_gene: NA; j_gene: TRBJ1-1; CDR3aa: CAWRPQNTEAFF; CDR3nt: TGTGCCTGGAGACCCCAGAACACTGAAGCTTTCTTT
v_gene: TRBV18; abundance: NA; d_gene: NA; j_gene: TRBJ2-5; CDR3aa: CASSPRPLVETQYF; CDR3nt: TGTGCCAGCTCACCCCGCCCACTAGTGGAGACCCAGTACTTC
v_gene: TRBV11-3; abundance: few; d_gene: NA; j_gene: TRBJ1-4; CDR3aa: CASSLVGSPYEKLFF; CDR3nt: TGTGCCAGCAGCTTAGTAGGGAGCCCTTATGAAAAACTGTTTTTT
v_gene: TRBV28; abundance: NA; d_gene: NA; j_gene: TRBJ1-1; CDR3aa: CASSPGDRSTEAFF; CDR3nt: TGTGCCAGCAGCCCAGGGGACCGCAGCACTGAAGCTTTCTTT
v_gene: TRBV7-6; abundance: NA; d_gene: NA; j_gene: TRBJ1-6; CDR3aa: CASSLSRNSNSPLHF; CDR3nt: TGTGCCAGCAGCTTATCCAGAAATTCTAATTCACCCCTCCACTTT
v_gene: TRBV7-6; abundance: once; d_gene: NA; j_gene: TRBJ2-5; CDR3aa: CASSLAGSQYF; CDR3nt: TGTGCCAGCAGCTTGGCAGGGTCCCAGTACTTC
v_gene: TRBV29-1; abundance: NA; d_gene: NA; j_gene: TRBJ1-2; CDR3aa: CSVEQGRRGYTF; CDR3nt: TGCAGCGTTGAACAGGGTCGGCGCGGCTACACCTTC
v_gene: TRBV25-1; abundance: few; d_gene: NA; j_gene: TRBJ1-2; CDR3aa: CASNLGDYGYTF; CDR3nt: TGTGCCAGCAACCTCGGCGATTATGGCTACACCTTC